The 18 T cell receptor beta chains listed next were all sequenced from one sample in a study of chemoradiotherapy in HPV16-positive cancers. The repertoire was sequenced with immunoSEQ multiplex PCR; TCRdb's copy has only in-frame clones and lacks some. The sample contains some 11,000 clones, roughly 78% of which appear only once. This specimen was taken from a patient who underwent chemoradiotherapy. The receptors derive from a human donor with HPV-associated anogenital cancer.

The J gene is TRBJ2-6, the V gene TRBV28; D remains ambiguous. This CDR3 region has 16 residues. The V gene's germline CDR1 is MDHEN and CDR2 SYDVKM. V was trimmed by 6 bases and J by 3 bases, leaving 15 bases between them. Here the CDR3 reads CASSPGGANGANVLTF. The DNA for the CDR3 is TGTGCCAGCAGCCCGGGCGGCGCGAATGGGGCCAACGTCCTGACTTTC.

V gene TRBV28 combines with J gene TRBJ2-1; possible D gene TRBD1, 5 bases. Germline CDR1 and CDR2: MDHEN and SYDVKM. The CDR3 is 16 residues long. Trimming left V 5 bases short and J 2 bases short, with 16 bases between. CDR3 coding DNA: TGTGCCAGCAGTCCCTCCAGAGACAGACCCTACAATGAGCAGTTCTTC. This codes for CASSPSRDRPYNEQFF. Supplemented by reference TRBV28 and TRBJ2-1, the full variable domain reads DVKVTQSSRYLVKRTGEKVFLECVQDMDHENMFWYRQDPGLGLRLIYFSYDVKMKEKGDIPEGYSVSREKKERFSLILESASTNQTSMYLCASSPSRDRPYNEQFFGPGTRLTVL.

The chain has TRBV2 and TRBJ2-3; 7 nucleotides line up with TRBD2. Trimming took 4 bases from V and 2 from J; bases not matched to a gene: 9. The length of the CDR3 is 16 residues. CDR1 is SNHLY, CDR2 FYNNEI, per germline. The CDR3 DNA is TGTGCCAGCAGTGTAGGTTGGGAGGGCCCCACAGATACGCAGTATTTT. Its protein is CASSVGWEGPTDTQYF. Full variable domain (missing parts from reference TRBV2 and TRBJ2-3): EPEVTQTPSHQVTQMGQEVILRCVPISNHLYFYWYRQILGQKVEFLVSFYNNEISEKSEIFDDQFSVERPDGSNFTLKIRSTKLEDSAMYFCASSVGWEGPTDTQYFGPGTRLTVL.

The table lists this clone with a few counts. The J gene is TRBJ2-7, the V gene TRBV2; tentatively, D is TRBD1 or TRBD2 (9 bases each). This CDR3 has 15 amino acids. Trimming cost V 0 bases and J 7 bases, with 16 bases left between them. CDR1 is SNHLY, CDR2 FYNNEI, per germline. CDR3 DNA: TGTGCCAGCAGTGAAGCGCGGGGGGGGACAGGGGAGCAGTACTTC. The encoded protein is CASSEARGGTGEQYF.

J is TRBJ2-5 and V is TRBV5-1, with TRBD1 identical over 10 bases. Germline CDR1 reads SGHRS; CDR2 reads YFSETQ. This CDR3 has 14 residues. V shed 3 bases and J 4 bases; nucleotides not matched to a gene: 3. The CDR3 DNA follows: TGCGCCAGCAGCTCGGGACAGGGGAGAGAGACCCAGTACTTC. The encoded protein is CASSSGQGRETQYF.

The chain links TRBV20-1 to TRBJ1-1; no clear D gene. The V end lost 5 bases, the J end lost 1 base, and 5 bases lay between the germline ends. From germline, CDR1 is DFQATT and CDR2 SNEGSKA (reference sequence). This CDR3 spans 11 amino acids. The CDR3, as DNA: TGCAGTGCTCTAGGGAACACTGAAGCTTTCTTT. As protein: CSALGNTEAFF.

V usage is TRBV19 and J usage is TRBJ2-3; TRBD1 agrees at 7 bases. Germline loops: CDR1 LNHDA, CDR2 SQIVND (reference sequence). Unmatched junction bases numbered 3, after V lost 1 base and J lost 2 bases. The CDR3 spans 15 residues. DNA of the CDR3: TGTGCCAGTAGTATAGGGGGACAGTTCACAGATACGCAGTATTTT. Its translation is CASSIGGQFTDTQYF.

The gene calls are TRBV7-9 and TRBJ2-3; no clear D. The CDR3 has 12 residues. Trimming removed 5 bases at V and 4 bases at J, with 7 bases between. Germline CDR1 is SEHNR and CDR2 is FQNEAQ (reference sequence). Written as DNA, the CDR3 is TGTGCCAGCAGCCCGGACGCAGATACGCAGTATTTT. This translates into CASSPDADTQYF.

This chain links TRBV2 with TRBJ2-1; 7 bases fit TRBD2. V shed 7 bases, J shed 5 bases, and the junction held 5 bases outside the gene matches. The CDR3 length is 13 residues. The V gene's germline CDR1 is SNHLY and CDR2 FYNNEI. The CDR3 nucleotides read TGTGCCAGCACCGGGAGGCGGAACAATGAGCAGTTCTTC. Residues: CASTGRRNNEQFF.

The rearrangement joins TRBV6-1 to TRBJ2-2; the D gene is possibly TRBD1 (6 bases). Trimming cost V 2 bases and J 5 bases, with 15 bases left between them. From germline, CDR1 is MNHNS and CDR2 SASEGT. This CDR3 comprises 16 residues. The CDR3 DNA reads as TGTGCCAGCAGTGAACATCTGGCAGGGGCAACCGGGGAGCTGTTTTTT. Translation: CASSEHLAGATGELFF.

The chain joins TRBV11-2 to TRBJ2-7; D not certain. This CDR3 region has 14 residues. V gave up 4 bases and J gave up 7 bases, with 17 bases separating them. CDR1 and CDR2 from the germline V gene are SGHAT and FQNNGV. In DNA, the CDR3 is TGTGCCAGCAGCTCTGTTAAGGATGGGGTGGAGCAGTACTTC. The encoded protein is CASSSVKDGVEQYF.

J is TRBJ2-1 and V is TRBV6-4; 15 bases are shared with TRBD2. The CDR3 extends over 16 amino acids. The junction had 4 bases not matched to a gene; V was cut back by 3 bases and J by 7 bases. Germline V gene sequence: CDR1 MRHNA, CDR2 SNTAGT. In DNA form, the CDR3 reads TGTGCCAGCAGTGAGGGACTAGCGGGAGGAGATAATGAGCAGTTCTTC. Protein: CASSEGLAGGDNEQFF.

This clone showed up just a few times. The chain combines TRBV27 with TRBJ2-7, with 9 bases aligning to TRBD2. CDR3 length: 15 amino acids. Per germline, CDR1 MNHEY and CDR2 SMNVEV (reference sequence). Trimming cost V 8 bases and J 6 bases; bases outside gene matches: 14. Here the CDR3 reads CASSADVAGVAEQYF. DNA for the CDR3: TGTGCCAGCTCCGCTGACGTAGCGGGAGTGGCCGAGCAGTACTTC.

The chain is built from TRBV25-1 and TRBJ1-2; D remains unclear. Germline V gene sequence: CDR1 MGHDK, CDR2 SYGVNS. The CDR3 contains 18 residues. V lost 0 bases and J 4 bases, leaving 21 bases between the germline ends. CDR3 coding DNA: TGTGCCAGCAGTGAATATTCGGCAGGAGGGCCTCCGGGCTATGGCTACACCTTC. The encoded protein is CASSEYSAGGPPGYGYTF.

The chain couples TRBV5-1 to TRBJ1-1; 10 bases match TRBD1. Looked up from germline, CDR1 is SGHRS and CDR2 is YFSETQ. The CDR3 runs to 13 residues. J lost 6 bases, V lost 7 bases, and 6 bases had no gene match. CDR3 nucleotides: TGCGCCAGCTATCGGGACAGGGGAGCTGAAGCTTTCTTT. Amino acids: CASYRDRGAEAFF.

The rearrangement links TRBV5-5 to TRBJ2-7, with TRBD1 identical over 9 bases. J gave up 4 bases and V 5 bases, and 10 bases lay outside the gene matches. Germline loops: CDR1 SGHKS, CDR2 YYEKEE (reference sequence). The CDR3 spans 15 residues. The CDR3 DNA sequence: TGTGCCAGCAGTTCTTCAGGGACAGGGATTTACGAGCAGTACTTC. It yields the protein CASSSSGTGIYEQYF.

The V and J genes are TRBV7-2 and TRBJ2-5; D gene uncertain. There are 13 residues in the CDR3. Germline V CDR1 and CDR2: SGHTA, FQGNSA. Trimming cost V 1 base and J 4 bases, with 7 bases left between them. This chain's CDR3 is CASSLDPAETQYF. CDR3 bases: TGTGCCAGCAGCTTAGACCCTGCAGAGACCCAGTACTTC.

The chain uses TRBV9 and TRBJ2-1; 9 bases line up with TRBD1. Looked up from germline, CDR1 is SGDLS and CDR2 is YYNGEE. Trimming removed 3 bases from V and 9 bases from J; junction bases left unmatched: 4. This CDR3 region has 13 residues. The CDR3: CASSAGQGSEQFF. The CDR3 nucleotides are TGTGCCAGCAGCGCGGGACAGGGCTCTGAGCAGTTCTTC.